This T cell receptor beta chain came from a study of T cells in Graves' hyperthyroidism and ophthalmopathy. For the study at large: Peripheral blood collection took place at initial diagnosis, before any treatment.

Researchers amplified the TCR beta CDR3 regions from RNA transcripts. In the first-round RT-PCR of the TCR CDR3, the HTBI primer set was used. MiXCR, run by TCRdb on the multiplex PCR reads, gives a single entry per CDR3 protein. The sample shows 250,000 to 300,000 distinct CDR3 sequences, about 15% of them seen only once. Germline V gene sequence: CDR1 SGHTA, CDR2 FQGTGA. V was shortened by 2 bases and J by 0 bases, with 7 bases between the two germline ends. The CDR3 has 14 amino acids. The PBMCs were taken from roughly 9.3 ml of fresh peripheral blood. At least ten counts were recorded for this clonotype.

Sample: blood. The chain recombines TRBV7-3 with TRBJ1-1; the D is unclear. The sequence derives from a woman aged 45-65 years with Graves' hyperthyroidism that later progressed to Graves' ophthalmopathy. The CDR3 bases are TGTGCCAGCAGCTTAGAGCGGATGAACACTGAAGCTTTCTTT. Its protein is CASSLERMNTEAFF.